The 28 T cell receptor beta chains given below trace back to one sample, sequenced in a study of T cell responses to AZD1222 COVID-19 vaccine. The data were produced by immunoSEQ multiplex PCR, yet TCRdb's version contains in-frame clones alone and is incomplete. This table holds more than 95,000 clones, around 90% found once. The sample was peripheral blood, taken on day 0 of AZD1222 vaccination. These receptors came from an adult in good health.

In DNA, the CDR3 is TGTGCCAGCAGCCAAGATCTGGGTGGGAATACGCAGTATTTT. Amino acid sequence: CASSQDLGGNTQYF. The chain uses TRBV14 and TRBJ2-3, with unresolved D. The CDR3 totals 14 residues. The germline gives CDR1 SGHDN, CDR2 FVKESK. V lost 0 bases to trimming and J lost 7 bases, with 11 bases between them. The full variable domain, in which reference TRBV14 and TRBJ2-3 provide the parts outside the CDR3, is EAGVTQFPSHSVIEKGQTVTLRCDPISGHDNLYWYRRVMGKEIKFLLHFVKESKQDESGMPNNRFLAERTGGTYSTLKVQPAELEDSGVYFCASSQDLGGNTQYFGPGTRLTVL.

J is TRBJ2-7 and V is TRBV4-1; 9 bases agree with TRBD1. The CDR3 length is 13 residues. V lost 2 bases to trimming and J lost 6 bases; unmatched junction nucleotides: 2. Germline CDR1 is MGHRA and CDR2 is YSYEKL. Here the CDR3 DNA reads TGCGCCAGCAGCCAAAACAGGGGGCTCGAGCAGTACTTC. Encoded protein: CASSQNRGLEQYF.

The gene calls are TRBV18 and TRBJ2-5; D is unclear. Trimming took 2 bases from V and 4 from J, leaving 11 bases between them. CDR3 length: 14 amino acids. Germline CDR1 reads KGHSH; CDR2 reads LQKENI. CDR3 coding DNA: TGTGCCAGCTCACCATCGTTGGGTGGAGAGACCCAGTACTTC. Translating gives CASSPSLGGETQYF.

This clone was seen a few times. This CDR3 fails to terminate in the conserved phenylalanine or tryptophan, so it likely reflects a read error. The limits of the CDR3 on the DNA are not certain, so only TCRdb's listed CDR3 is given. This chain links TRBV28 with TRBJ2-7. The V gene's germline CDR1 is MDHEN and CDR2 SYDVKM. The CDR3 spans 14 amino acids, including both terminal residues. The CDR3 here is CASSLAPSYEATVL.

This chain joins TRBV29-1 and TRBJ2-1; 9 bases map to TRBD1. Germline CDR1 reads SQVTM; CDR2 reads ANQGSEA. The CDR3 spans 15 residues. Germline trimming cut 4 bases from V and 6 bases from J; bases unmatched to any gene: 10. As DNA, the CDR3 is TGCAGCGTTGCCTCCGGGACAGGGAGGCTCAATGAGCAGTTCTTC. It is translated as CSVASGTGRLNEQFF.

The chain carries TRBV25-1 and TRBJ1-5; D remains ambiguous. Germline V CDR1 and CDR2: MGHDK, SYGVNS. This CDR3 spans 14 amino acids. Trimming removed 3 bases from V and 7 bases from J, with 13 bases in between. CDR3 region: CASSDHLATQPQHF. In nucleotides, the CDR3 is TGTGCCAGCAGTGACCACCTCGCAACCCAGCCCCAGCATTTT. Looking up the rest from reference TRBV25-1 and TRBJ1-5 gives the full variable domain: EADIYQTPRYLVIGTGKKITLECSQTMGHDKMYWYQQDPGMELHLIHYSYGVNSTEKGDLSSESTVSRIRTEHFPLTLESARPSHTSQYLCASSDHLATQPQHFGDGTRLSIL.

This chain links TRBV28 with TRBJ1-2, with 7 bases fitting TRBD1. CDR3 length: 15 amino acids. The V and J ends lost 5 bases and 8 bases, in that order; junction bases with no gene match: 14. Germline V CDR1 and CDR2: MDHEN, SYDVKM. DNA of the CDR3: TGTGCCAGCAGTCCAGGCGGAGCGACAGGGAGCGGCTACACCTTC. Encoded protein: CASSPGGATGSGYTF.

The genes are TRBV4-1 and TRBJ2-1; D may be TRBD1 or TRBD2 (6 bases each). V shed 1 base and J shed 1 base, with 17 bases lying between them. The CDR3 covers 18 residues. Germline V lookup: CDR1 MGHRA, CDR2 YSYEKL. This CDR3 is CASSQAPGASRSYNEQFF. As DNA, the CDR3 is TGCGCCAGCAGCCAAGCCCCGGGGGCTAGCCGGTCCTACAATGAGCAGTTCTTC.

The rearrangement joins TRBV29-1 to TRBJ1-1, with 10 bases matching TRBD1. Trimming took 2 bases from V and 13 from J; bases not matched to a gene: 7. CDR1 is SQVTM and CDR2 is ANQGSEA in the germline V gene. The CDR3 has 12 amino acids. The chain's CDR3 is CSVESEGQGLFF. DNA of the CDR3: TGCAGCGTTGAAAGCGAGGGACAGGGGCTTTTCTTT.

This clone was seen a handful of times. The rearrangement links TRBV29-1 to TRBJ2-5; either TRBD1 or TRBD2 may fit D (5 bases each). The V and J ends lost 2 bases and 5 bases respectively, with 12 bases between them. This CDR3 contains 13 residues. The germline CDR1 and CDR2 sequences are SQVTM and ANQGSEA. The CDR3 DNA is TGCAGCGTTGAATGGGGGAAAGGGGAGACCCAGTACTTC. Amino acids: CSVEWGKGETQYF.

The chain carries TRBV15 and TRBJ1-5; D possibly corresponds to TRBD1 (6 bases). V lost 5 bases to trimming and J lost 6 bases, with 20 bases between them. The CDR3 totals 16 residues. Germline lookup yields CDR1 LNHNV and CDR2 YYDKDF (reference sequence). The CDR3 is CATSDGTRGGPQPQHF. The DNA of the CDR3 is TGTGCCACCAGCGACGGAACACGGGGGGGGCCTCAGCCCCAGCATTTT.

V gene TRBV30 combines with J gene TRBJ1-5; TRBD1 might be the D (6 bases). Germline V gene lookup returns CDR1 GTSNPN and CDR2 SVGIG (reference sequence). V dropped 4 bases and J dropped 4 bases, with 14 bases sitting between them. The CDR3 is 14 residues long. The CDR3 nucleotides are TGTGCCTGGACGACCGGACAGAGAAATCAGCCCCAGCATTTT. This encodes CAWTTGQRNQPQHF.

This CDR3 reads CASSLAHDRGRPNTEAFF. Written as DNA, the CDR3 is TGTGCCAGCAGCTTAGCCCATGACAGGGGAAGACCGAACACTGAAGCTTTCTTT. The chain links TRBV7-2 to TRBJ1-1; 8 nucleotides align to TRBD1. V lost 0 bases and J lost 1; bases outside the gene matches: 10. The CDR3 is 18 residues long. CDR1 is SGHTA and CDR2 is FQGNSA in the germline V gene.

This chain joins TRBV2 and TRBJ2-1; no firm D call. V lost 5 bases, J lost 9 bases, and 14 bases lay in between. This CDR3 spans 13 amino acids. Germline V CDR1 and CDR2: SNHLY, FYNNEI. CDR3 loop: CASSLRGVSEQFF. The CDR3 nucleotides are TGTGCCAGCAGTCTCCGCGGAGTGAGTGAGCAGTTCTTC.

This sequence joins TRBV11-2 and TRBJ1-1; D perhaps matches TRBD1 (5 bases). The germline CDR1 and CDR2 sequences are SGHAT and FQNNGV. Trimming removed 0 bases at V and 4 bases at J, with 12 bases between. The CDR3 length is 15 residues. The CDR3 coding sequence is TGTGCCAGCAGCTTAGAGTCAGGGAAGGGCACTGAAGCTTTCTTT. It is translated as CASSLESGKGTEAFF.

V and J are TRBV5-1 and TRBJ2-7; 8 bases agree with TRBD2. Germline trimming cut 3 bases from V and 6 bases from J; bases unmatched to any gene: 8. The CDR3 totals 14 residues. Germline V gene lookup returns CDR1 SGHRS and CDR2 YFSETQ. CDR3 amino acids: CASSYSGSLGEQYF. The CDR3 DNA reads as TGCGCCAGCAGCTACAGCGGGAGCTTAGGCGAGCAGTACTTC.

This chain links TRBV6-2 or TRBV6-3 with TRBJ2-5; 13 bases fit TRBD2. CDR3 length: 17 amino acids. Germline V gives CDR1 MNHEY, CDR2 SVGEGT. V gave up 0 bases and J gave up 5 bases; unmatched junction bases: 6. In nucleotides, the CDR3 is TGTGCCAGCAGTTACTCGCCACTAGCGGGAGGGCGGGAGACCCAGTACTTC. Translated: CASSYSPLAGGRETQYF.

The rearrangement joins TRBV7-9 to TRBJ2-7; D possibly matches TRBD1 or TRBD2 (6 bases each). CDR1 SEHNR and CDR2 FQNEAQ come from the germline V gene (reference sequence). The ends were cut back, 4 bases at V and 5 bases at J, with 15 bases in the middle. This CDR3 has 14 amino acids. The CDR3 reads CASSSAGGRDEQYF. In nucleotides, the CDR3 is TGTGCCAGCAGCTCCGCTGGGGGGCGCGACGAGCAGTACTTC.

The chain has TRBV7-2 and TRBJ2-5, with 8 nucleotides matching TRBD2. Germline loops: CDR1 SGHTA, CDR2 FQGNSA. The CDR3 is made up of 14 amino acids. V lost 2 bases and J lost 5; bases outside the gene matches: 4. CDR3 in amino acids: CASSLWGTRETQYF. The CDR3 coding sequence is TGTGCCAGCAGCTTATGGGGGACTAGGGAGACCCAGTACTTC.

The chain couples TRBV7-2 to TRBJ2-1; 8 bases are a match to TRBD1. The V segment lost 5 bases and the J segment 7 bases; nucleotides outside the gene matches: 10. This CDR3 has 15 residues. Looked up from germline, CDR1 is SGHTA and CDR2 is FQGNSA. The chain's CDR3 is CASSDYGQGKNEQFF. The DNA for the CDR3 is TGTGCCAGCAGCGACTACGGACAGGGAAAGAATGAGCAGTTCTTC.

Here the CDR3 reads CASRTGFTSYEQYF. CDR3 in DNA: TGTGCCAGCAGGACAGGGTTTACCTCCTACGAGCAGTACTTC. This chain uses TRBV6-5 with TRBJ2-7; the match to TRBD1 covers 7 bases. CDR3 length: 14 amino acids. Looked up from germline, CDR1 is MNHEY and CDR2 is SVGAGI. Germline trimming cut 6 bases from V and 0 bases from J; bases unmatched to any gene: 5.

The chain carries TRBV28 and TRBJ2-7; TRBD1 matches at 11 bases. J lost 5 bases, V lost 7 bases, and 10 bases had no gene match. The length of the CDR3 is 15 residues. Germline-derived CDR1 and CDR2 are MDHEN and SYDVKM. The CDR3: CASTQTDRGQDEQYF. As DNA, the CDR3 is TGTGCCAGCACCCAAACGGACAGGGGGCAGGACGAGCAGTACTTC. The full variable domain, in which reference TRBV28 and TRBJ2-7 provide the parts outside the CDR3, is DVKVTQSSRYLVKRTGEKVFLECVQDMDHENMFWYRQDPGLGLRLIYFSYDVKMKEKGDIPEGYSVSREKKERFSLILESASTNQTSMYLCASTQTDRGQDEQYFGPGTRLTVT.

The chain joins TRBV28 to TRBJ2-3; D gene uncertain. Germline CDR1 is MDHEN and CDR2 is SYDVKM. Trimming removed 7 bases from V and 0 bases from J, with 11 bases in between. The CDR3 runs to 14 residues. The CDR3 region has the DNA TGTGCCAGCAAGCCCAACCTGAGCACAGATACGCAGTATTTT. This encodes CASKPNLSTDTQYF.

The chain uses TRBV25-1 and TRBJ1-1, with 7 bases that match TRBD1. J gave up 2 bases and V 10 bases, and 7 bases lay outside the gene matches. The CDR3 length is 13 residues. CDR1 and CDR2 (germline): MGHDK, SYGVNS. This CDR3 reads CATRGTLNTEAFF. In nucleotides, the CDR3 is TGTGCCACCAGGGGGACACTAAACACTGAAGCTTTCTTT.

The gene calls are TRBV6-2 or TRBV6-3 and TRBJ2-7; D not certain. This CDR3 is 12 amino acids long. The V gene's germline CDR1 is MNHEY and CDR2 SVGEGT. V dropped 5 bases and J dropped 3 bases, with 8 bases sitting between them. CDR3: CASSQANYEQYF. CDR3 DNA: TGTGCCAGCAGTCAGGCCAACTACGAGCAGTACTTC.

This chain joins TRBV12-3 or TRBV12-4 and TRBJ2-3, with a possible D match to TRBD1 (5 bases). V was clipped by 6 bases and J by 6 bases, with 10 bases between them. The CDR3 totals 12 residues. CDR3 nucleotides: TGTGCCAGCAGCCCACAGGTTGATACGCAGTATTTT. Protein sequence: CASSPQVDTQYF.

The V and J genes are TRBV24-1 and TRBJ2-1; D could derive from TRBD1 or TRBD2 (6 bases each). The V end lost 5 bases, the J end lost 0 bases, and 16 bases lay between the germline ends. The V gene's germline CDR1 is KGHDR and CDR2 SFDVKD. CDR3 size: 17 residues. CDR3 protein: CATSAAGHPSSYNEQFF. CDR3 nucleotides: TGTGCCACCAGTGCCGCGGGACACCCGAGCTCCTACAATGAGCAGTTCTTC.

CDR3 coding DNA: TGTGCCAGCAGTTCTCGACAGGGTGATCCACCCCTCCACTTT. It specifies CASSSRQGDPPLHF. The chain joins TRBV6-2 or TRBV6-3 to TRBJ1-6; 7 bases match TRBD1. CDR1 and CDR2 from the germline V gene are MNHEY and SVGEGT. The CDR3 totals 14 residues. Trimming cost V 4 bases and J 11 bases; bases outside gene matches: 8.